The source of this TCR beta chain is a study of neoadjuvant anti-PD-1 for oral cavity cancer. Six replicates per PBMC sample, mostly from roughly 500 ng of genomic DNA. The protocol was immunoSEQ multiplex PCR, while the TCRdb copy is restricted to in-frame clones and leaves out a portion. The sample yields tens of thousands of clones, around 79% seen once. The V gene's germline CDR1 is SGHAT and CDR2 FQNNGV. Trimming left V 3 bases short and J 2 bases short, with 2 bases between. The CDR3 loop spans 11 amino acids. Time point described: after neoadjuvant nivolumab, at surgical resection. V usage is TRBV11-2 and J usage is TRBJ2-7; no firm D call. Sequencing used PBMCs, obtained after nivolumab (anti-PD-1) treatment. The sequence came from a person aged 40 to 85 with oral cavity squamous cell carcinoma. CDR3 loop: CASSFTYEQYF. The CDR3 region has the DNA TGTGCCAGCAGCTTCACCTACGAGCAGTACTTC.